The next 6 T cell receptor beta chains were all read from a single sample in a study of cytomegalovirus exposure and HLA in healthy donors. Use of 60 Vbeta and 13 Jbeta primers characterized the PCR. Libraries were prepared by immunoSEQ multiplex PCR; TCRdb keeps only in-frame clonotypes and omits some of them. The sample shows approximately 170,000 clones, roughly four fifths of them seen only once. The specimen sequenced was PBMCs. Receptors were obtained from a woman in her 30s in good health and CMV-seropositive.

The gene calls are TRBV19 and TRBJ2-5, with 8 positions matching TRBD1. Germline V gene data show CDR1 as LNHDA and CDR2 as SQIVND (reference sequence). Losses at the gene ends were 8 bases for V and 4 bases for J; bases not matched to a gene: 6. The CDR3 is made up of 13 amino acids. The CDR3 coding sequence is TGTGCCAGTGAAGACAGGGGAAGAGAGACCCAGTACTTC. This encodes CASEDRGRETQYF.

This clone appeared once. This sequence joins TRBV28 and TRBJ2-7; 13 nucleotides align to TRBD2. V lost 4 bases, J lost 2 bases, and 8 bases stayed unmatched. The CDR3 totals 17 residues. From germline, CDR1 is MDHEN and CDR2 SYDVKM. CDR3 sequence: CASSYPSGTSGTYEQYF. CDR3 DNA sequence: TGTGCCAGCAGTTACCCCTCCGGGACTAGCGGGACCTACGAGCAGTACTTC. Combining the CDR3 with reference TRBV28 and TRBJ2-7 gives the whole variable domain DVKVTQSSRYLVKRTGEKVFLECVQDMDHENMFWYRQDPGLGLRLIYFSYDVKMKEKGDIPEGYSVSREKKERFSLILESASTNQTSMYLCASSYPSGTSGTYEQYFGPGTRLTVT.

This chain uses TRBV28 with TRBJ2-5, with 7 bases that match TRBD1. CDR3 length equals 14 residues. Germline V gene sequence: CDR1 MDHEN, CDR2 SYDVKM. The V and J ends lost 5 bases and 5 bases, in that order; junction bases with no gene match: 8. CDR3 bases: TGTGCCAGCAGTCATCGTGACAGGGCGGAGACCCAGTACTTC. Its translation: CASSHRDRAETQYF.

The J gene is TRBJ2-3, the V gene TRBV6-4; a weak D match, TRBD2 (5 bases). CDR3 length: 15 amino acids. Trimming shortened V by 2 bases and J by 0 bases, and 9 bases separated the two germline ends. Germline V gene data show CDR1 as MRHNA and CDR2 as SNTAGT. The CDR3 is CASSDEGTSTDTQYF. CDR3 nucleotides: TGTGCCAGCAGTGACGAGGGAACTAGCACAGATACGCAGTATTTT.

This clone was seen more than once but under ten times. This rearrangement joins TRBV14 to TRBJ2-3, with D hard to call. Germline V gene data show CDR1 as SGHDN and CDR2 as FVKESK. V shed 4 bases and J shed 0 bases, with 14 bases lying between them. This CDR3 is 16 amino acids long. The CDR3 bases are TGTGCCAGCAGCCCCCCGACTGCGGCTAGCACAGATACGCAGTATTTT. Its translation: CASSPPTAASTDTQYF.

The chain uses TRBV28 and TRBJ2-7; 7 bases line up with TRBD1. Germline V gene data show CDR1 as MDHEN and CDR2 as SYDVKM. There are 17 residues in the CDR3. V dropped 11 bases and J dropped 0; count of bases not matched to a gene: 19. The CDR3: CAVASSEYRGSSYEQYF. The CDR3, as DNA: TGTGCCGTAGCCTCTTCCGAATACAGGGGAAGCTCCTACGAGCAGTACTTC.